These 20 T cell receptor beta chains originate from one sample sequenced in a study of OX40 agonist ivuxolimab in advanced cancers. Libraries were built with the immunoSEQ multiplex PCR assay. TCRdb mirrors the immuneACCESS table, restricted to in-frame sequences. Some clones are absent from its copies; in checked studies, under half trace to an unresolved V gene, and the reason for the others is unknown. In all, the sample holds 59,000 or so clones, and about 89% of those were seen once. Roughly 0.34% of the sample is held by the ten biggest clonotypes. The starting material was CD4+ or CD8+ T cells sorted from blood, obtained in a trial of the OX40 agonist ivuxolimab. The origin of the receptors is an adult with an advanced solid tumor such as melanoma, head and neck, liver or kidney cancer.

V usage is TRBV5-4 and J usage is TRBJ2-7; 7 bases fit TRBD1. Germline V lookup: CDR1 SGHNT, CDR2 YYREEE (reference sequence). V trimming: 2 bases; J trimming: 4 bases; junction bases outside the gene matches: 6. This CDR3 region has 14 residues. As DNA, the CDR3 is TGTGCCAGCAGCTTCGCGGCAGGGGGTTACGAGCAGTACTTC. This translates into CASSFAAGGYEQYF.

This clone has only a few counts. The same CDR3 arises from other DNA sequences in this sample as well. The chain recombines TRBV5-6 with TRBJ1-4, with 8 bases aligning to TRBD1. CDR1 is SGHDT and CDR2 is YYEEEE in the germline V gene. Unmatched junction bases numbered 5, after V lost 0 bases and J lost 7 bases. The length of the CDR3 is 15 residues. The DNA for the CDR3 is TGTGCCAGCAGCTTGGGGGCAGGGGGCAGTGAAAAACTGTTTTTT. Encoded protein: CASSLGAGGSEKLFF.

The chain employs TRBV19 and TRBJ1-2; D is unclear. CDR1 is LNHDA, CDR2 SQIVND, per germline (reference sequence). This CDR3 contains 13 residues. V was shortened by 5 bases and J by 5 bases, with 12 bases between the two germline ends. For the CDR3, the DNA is TGTGCCAGTAGTTCGCGGGATAGATATGGCTACACCTTC. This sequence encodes CASSSRDRYGYTF.

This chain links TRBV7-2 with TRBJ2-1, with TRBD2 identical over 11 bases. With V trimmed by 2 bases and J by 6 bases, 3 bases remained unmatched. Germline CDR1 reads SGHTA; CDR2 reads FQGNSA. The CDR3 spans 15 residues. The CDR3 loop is CASSLRLAGGNEQFF. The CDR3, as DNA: TGTGCCAGCAGCTTACGCCTAGCGGGGGGCAATGAGCAGTTCTTC.

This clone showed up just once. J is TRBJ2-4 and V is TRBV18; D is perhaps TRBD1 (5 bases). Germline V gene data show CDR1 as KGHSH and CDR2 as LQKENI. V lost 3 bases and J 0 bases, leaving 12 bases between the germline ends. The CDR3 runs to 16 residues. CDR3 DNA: TGTGCCAGCTCACCGACAGAGAAAATAGCCAAAAACATTCAGTACTTC. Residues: CASSPTEKIAKNIQYF. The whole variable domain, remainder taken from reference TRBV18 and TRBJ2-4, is NAGVMQNPRHLVRRRGQEARLRCSPMKGHSHVYWYRQLPEEGLKFMVYLQKENIIDESGMPKERFSAEFPKEGPSILRIQQVVRGDSAAYFCASSPTEKIAKNIQYFGAGTRLSVL.

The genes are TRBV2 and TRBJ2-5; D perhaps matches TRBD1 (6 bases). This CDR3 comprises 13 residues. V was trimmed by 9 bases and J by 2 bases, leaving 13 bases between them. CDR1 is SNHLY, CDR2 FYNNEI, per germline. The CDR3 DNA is TGTGCCAGTAACAGGGTTGGGCAAGAGACCCAGTACTTC. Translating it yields CASNRVGQETQYF.

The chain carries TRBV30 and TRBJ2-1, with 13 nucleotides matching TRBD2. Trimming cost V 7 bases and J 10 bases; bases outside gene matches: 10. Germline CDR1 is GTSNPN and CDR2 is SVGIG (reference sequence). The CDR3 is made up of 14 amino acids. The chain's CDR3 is CALGLAGAWGEQFF. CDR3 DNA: TGTGCCTTAGGACTAGCGGGGGCCTGGGGAGAGCAGTTCTTC.

In DNA form, the CDR3 reads TGTGCCAGCAGCCGGGACAGGGGGCAAGAGACCCAGTACTTC. It yields the protein CASSRDRGQETQYF. The chain recombines TRBV11-2 with TRBJ2-5, with 11 positions matching TRBD1. The CDR3 runs to 14 residues. In germline, CDR1 is SGHAT, CDR2 FQNNGV. V gave up 5 bases and J gave up 2 bases; unmatched junction bases: 1.

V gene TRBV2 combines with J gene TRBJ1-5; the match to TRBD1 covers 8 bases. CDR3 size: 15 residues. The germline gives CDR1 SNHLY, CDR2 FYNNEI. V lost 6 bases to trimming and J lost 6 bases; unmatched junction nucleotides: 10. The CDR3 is CASSSPGGLTQPQHF. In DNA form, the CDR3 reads TGTGCCAGCAGCTCCCCAGGGGGCCTCACTCAGCCCCAGCATTTT.

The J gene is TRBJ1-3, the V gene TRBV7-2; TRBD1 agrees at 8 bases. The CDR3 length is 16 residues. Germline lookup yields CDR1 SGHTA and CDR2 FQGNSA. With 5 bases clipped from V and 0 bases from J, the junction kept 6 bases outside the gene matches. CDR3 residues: CASSPSGGYSGNTIYF. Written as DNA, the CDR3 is TGTGCCAGCAGCCCGTCAGGGGGCTACTCTGGAAACACCATATATTTT. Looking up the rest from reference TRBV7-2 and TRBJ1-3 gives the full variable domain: GAGVSQSPSNKVTEKGKDVELRCDPISGHTALYWYRQSLGQGLEFLIYFQGNSAPDKSGLPSDRFSAERTGGSVSTLTIQRTQQEDSAVYLCASSPSGGYSGNTIYFGEGSWLTVV.

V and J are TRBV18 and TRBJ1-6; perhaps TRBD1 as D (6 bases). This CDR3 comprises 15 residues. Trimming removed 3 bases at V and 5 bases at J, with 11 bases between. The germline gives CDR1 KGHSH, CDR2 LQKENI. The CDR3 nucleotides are TGTGCCAGCTCACCGTCGGGACACGATAATTCACCCCTCCACTTT. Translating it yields CASSPSGHDNSPLHF.

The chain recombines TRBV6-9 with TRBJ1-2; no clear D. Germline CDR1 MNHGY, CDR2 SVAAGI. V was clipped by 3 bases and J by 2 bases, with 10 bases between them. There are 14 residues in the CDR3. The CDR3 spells CASSYGRPNYGYTF. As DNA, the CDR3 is TGTGCCAGCAGTTACGGGCGACCCAACTATGGCTACACCTTC.

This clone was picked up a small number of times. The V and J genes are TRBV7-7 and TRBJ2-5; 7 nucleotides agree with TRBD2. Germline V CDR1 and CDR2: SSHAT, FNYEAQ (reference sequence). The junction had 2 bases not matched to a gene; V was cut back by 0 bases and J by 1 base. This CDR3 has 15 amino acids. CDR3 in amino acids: CASSLAGGSQETQYF. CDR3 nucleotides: TGTGCCAGCAGCTTAGCGGGCGGGAGCCAAGAGACCCAGTACTTC.

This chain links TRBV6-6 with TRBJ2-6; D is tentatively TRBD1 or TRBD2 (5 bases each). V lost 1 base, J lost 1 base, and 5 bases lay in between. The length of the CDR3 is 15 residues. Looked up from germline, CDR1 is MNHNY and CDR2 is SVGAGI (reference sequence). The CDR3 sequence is CASSYWGSGANVLTF. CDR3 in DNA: TGTGCCAGCAGTTACTGGGGGTCTGGGGCCAACGTCCTGACTTTC.

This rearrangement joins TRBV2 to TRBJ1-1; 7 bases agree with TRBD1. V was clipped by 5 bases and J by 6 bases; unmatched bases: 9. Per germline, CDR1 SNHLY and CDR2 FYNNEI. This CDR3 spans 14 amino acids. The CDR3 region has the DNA TGTGCCAGCAGTCTATTGGGACAGCAGCCTGAAGCTTTCTTT. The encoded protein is CASSLLGQQPEAFF.

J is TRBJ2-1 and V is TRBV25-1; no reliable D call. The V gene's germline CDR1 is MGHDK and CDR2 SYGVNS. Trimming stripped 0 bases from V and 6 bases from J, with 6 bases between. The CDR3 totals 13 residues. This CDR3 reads CASSEYRLNEQFF. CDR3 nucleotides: TGTGCCAGCAGTGAATATCGTCTCAATGAGCAGTTCTTC.

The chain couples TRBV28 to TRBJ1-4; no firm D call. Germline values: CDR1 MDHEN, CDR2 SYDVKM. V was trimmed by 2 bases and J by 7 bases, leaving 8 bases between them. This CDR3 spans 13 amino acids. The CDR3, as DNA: TGTGCCAGCAGTTTAAGTAATAGTGAAAAACTGTTTTTT. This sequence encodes CASSLSNSEKLFF.

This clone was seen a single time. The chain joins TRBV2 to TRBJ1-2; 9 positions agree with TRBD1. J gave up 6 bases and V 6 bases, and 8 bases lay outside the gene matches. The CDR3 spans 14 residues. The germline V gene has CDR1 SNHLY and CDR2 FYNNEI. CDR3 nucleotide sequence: TGTGCCAGCAGCAGGGACAGGGAAAGCAATGGCTACACCTTC. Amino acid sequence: CASSRDRESNGYTF.

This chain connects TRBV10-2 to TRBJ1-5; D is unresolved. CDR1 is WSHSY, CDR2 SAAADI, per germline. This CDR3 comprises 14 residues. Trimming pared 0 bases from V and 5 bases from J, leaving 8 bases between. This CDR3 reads CASSESAPDQPQHF. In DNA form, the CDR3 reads TGCGCCAGCAGTGAGTCGGCGCCGGATCAGCCCCAGCATTTT.

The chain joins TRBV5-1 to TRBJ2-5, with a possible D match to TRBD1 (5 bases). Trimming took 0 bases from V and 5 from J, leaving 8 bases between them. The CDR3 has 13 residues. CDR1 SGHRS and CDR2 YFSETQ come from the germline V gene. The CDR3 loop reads CASSLEGRETQYF. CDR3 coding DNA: TGCGCCAGCAGCTTGGAGGGGCGGGAGACCCAGTACTTC.